The 9 T cell receptor beta chains below were found in one sample sequenced in a study of cytomegalovirus exposure and HLA in healthy donors. Vbeta (60) and Jbeta (13) primers were used in the PCR. Sequencing used immunoSEQ multiplex PCR; TCRdb keeps in-frame clones, though not all of them. The table has fewer than 250,000 clones, 70% to 90% seen once. Sequenced material: PBMCs. All receptors derive from a young man in good health and CMV-seronegative.

This chain links TRBV10-3 with TRBJ1-2; TRBD1 agrees at 7 bases. Germline CDR1 is ENHRY and CDR2 is SYGVKD. This CDR3 comprises 14 residues. V shed 3 bases and J 2 bases; nucleotides not matched to a gene: 3. CDR3 in amino acids: CAISDGQENYGYTF. The CDR3 bases are TGTGCCATCAGTGACGGACAGGAAAACTATGGCTACACCTTC.

The V and J genes are TRBV28 and TRBJ2-1, with TRBD1 as a possible D gene (5 bases). The germline V gene has CDR1 MDHEN and CDR2 SYDVKM. The CDR3 contains 14 residues. Trimming took 3 bases from V and 3 from J, leaving 9 bases between them. The DNA for the CDR3 is TGTGCCAGCAGTTTTAGGGGCAGCTACAATGAGCAGTTCTTC. The encoded protein is CASSFRGSYNEQFF.

This clone was detected only a few times. The chain couples TRBV7-9 to TRBJ2-5, with a weak D call TRBD1 (6 bases). Trimming took off 0 bases at V and 3 bases at J, with 8 bases between the two ends. Germline CDR1 SEHNR, CDR2 FQNEAQ (reference sequence). The CDR3 is made up of 14 amino acids. The CDR3 DNA is TGTGCCAGCAGCTTAGCGGGGGCTAAAGAGACCCAGTACTTC. Encoded protein: CASSLAGAKETQYF.

Notes on this clone: The sample has other DNA sequences that encode this CDR3 too. The CDR3: CASSPSGSTDTQYF. The CDR3, as DNA: TGTGCCAGCAGTCCATCGGGTAGCACAGATACGCAGTATTTT. The V gene is TRBV28, the J gene TRBJ2-3; D is undetermined. Trimming removed 5 bases from V and 0 bases from J, with 9 bases in between. CDR1 is MDHEN and CDR2 is SYDVKM in the germline V gene. This CDR3 is 14 amino acids long. The full variable domain, rest sourced from reference TRBV28 and TRBJ2-3, is DVKVTQSSRYLVKRTGEKVFLECVQDMDHENMFWYRQDPGLGLRLIYFSYDVKMKEKGDIPEGYSVSREKKERFSLILESASTNQTSMYLCASSPSGSTDTQYFGPGTRLTVL.

This clone was counted only a few times. V gene TRBV15 combines with J gene TRBJ1-1; D remains ambiguous. The CDR3 spans 13 residues. Trimming removed 0 bases from V and 5 bases from J, with 7 bases in between. The V gene's germline CDR1 is LNHNV and CDR2 YYDKDF (reference sequence). This chain's CDR3 is CATSREGRTEAFF. CDR3 DNA sequence: TGTGCCACCAGCAGAGAAGGGAGGACTGAAGCTTTCTTT.

The rearrangement joins TRBV9 to TRBJ2-1; 8 nucleotides match TRBD2. The V and J ends lost 3 bases and 10 bases, in that order; junction bases with no gene match: 12. The V gene's germline CDR1 is SGDLS and CDR2 YYNGEE. The CDR3 is made up of 15 amino acids. As DNA, the CDR3 is TGTGCCAGCAGCGGCCTCTACGGGGGGGCGGGGGAGCAGTTCTTC. Residues: CASSGLYGGAGEQFF.

The chain uses TRBV7-8 and TRBJ1-5; 8 nucleotides line up with TRBD1. The CDR3 contains 15 residues. Germline CDR1 SGHVS, CDR2 FQNEAQ. The junction had 5 bases not matched to a gene; V was cut back by 3 bases and J by 4 bases. Here the CDR3 reads CASSFPGGRNQPQHF. CDR3 nucleotides: TGTGCCAGCAGCTTCCCAGGGGGCAGGAATCAGCCCCAGCATTTT.

The chain combines TRBV29-1 with TRBJ1-2; 7 positions match TRBD1. The CDR3 totals 12 residues. V lost 7 bases and J lost 3; bases outside the gene matches: 5. Per the germline V gene, CDR1 is SQVTM and CDR2 is ANQGSEA. CDR3 DNA: TGCAGCGACAGGACAGGACACTATGGCTACACCTTC. Amino acids: CSDRTGHYGYTF.

This clone has just one count. The chain has TRBV4-3 and TRBJ2-1, with D tentatively TRBD1 (6 bases). Trimming removed 0 bases from V and 6 bases from J, with 12 bases in between. Germline V gene lookup returns CDR1 LGHNA and CDR2 YSLEER. This CDR3 has 15 residues. This CDR3 reads CASSQDRGQSNEQFF. The CDR3 region has the DNA TGCGCCAGCAGCCAAGATCGAGGACAGTCCAATGAGCAGTTCTTC.